This TCR beta chain comes out of a study of CD8+ T cells in alopecia areata. Broader study findings: Especially in alopecia totalis/universalis, lesional scalp showed greater clonality than normal scalp did. Patients showed less clear TCR sequence sharing than mice, possibly partly because of HLA diversity. Scalp samples also yield sequences of resident alphabeta T cells from normal skin.

This clone is medium-sized in the sample. Its antigen is unknown. Lesional scalp punch biopsies and peripheral blood came from alopecia areata patients. In each case, RNA was isolated and then reverse transcribed into cDNA as the sequencing template. The data were produced by immunoSEQ multiplex PCR, yet TCRdb's version contains in-frame clones alone and is incomplete. The profile shows some 180,000 clones, around 63% of them singletons. The CDR3 has 13 residues. The V gene lost 6 bases and the J gene lost 6 bases, with 11 bases spanning the gap. Germline V gene sequence: CDR1 LNHDA, CDR2 SQIVND (reference sequence).

The TCR comes from a human donor with alopecia areata. The starting material was CD4+ T cells sorted from blood, obtained at week 0. The V and J genes are TRBV19 and TRBJ2-2; maybe TRBD1 (5 bases). CDR3 protein: CASRAGNAGELFF. CDR3 nucleotide sequence: TGTGCCAGTAGGGCAGGGAATGCCGGGGAGCTGTTTTTT.